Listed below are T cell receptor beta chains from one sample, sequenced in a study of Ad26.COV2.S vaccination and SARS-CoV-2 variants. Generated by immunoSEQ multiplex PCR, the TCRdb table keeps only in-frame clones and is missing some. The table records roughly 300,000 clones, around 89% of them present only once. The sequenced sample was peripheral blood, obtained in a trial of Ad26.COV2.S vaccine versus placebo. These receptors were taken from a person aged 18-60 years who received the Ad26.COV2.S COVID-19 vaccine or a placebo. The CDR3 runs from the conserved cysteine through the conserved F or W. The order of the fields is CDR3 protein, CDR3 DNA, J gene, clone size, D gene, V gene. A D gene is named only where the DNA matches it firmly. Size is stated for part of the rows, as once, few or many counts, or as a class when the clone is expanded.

cdr3_aa: CASSIAPGLSSYEQYF; cdr3_nt: TGTGCCAGCAGCATCGCCCCGGGACTCAGCTCCTACGAGCAGTACTTC; j_call: TRBJ2-7; clone_size: -; d_call: -; v_call: TRBV5-5
cdr3_aa: CASSSGQGRYTEAFF; cdr3_nt: TGTGCCAGCAGCTCGGGACAGGGGCGGTACACTGAAGCTTTCTTT; j_call: TRBJ1-1; clone_size: -; d_call: TRBD1; v_call: TRBV7-2
cdr3_aa: CASSLEAGAGAQYF; cdr3_nt: TGTGCCAGCAGCTTAGAGGCAGGGGCAGGGGCCCAGTACTTC; j_call: TRBJ2-5; clone_size: -; d_call: -; v_call: TRBV7-9
cdr3_aa: CASSPTVASETQYF; cdr3_nt: TGTGCCAGCAGCCCGACAGTCGCTAGTGAGACCCAGTACTTC; j_call: TRBJ2-5; clone_size: -; d_call: -; v_call: TRBV28
cdr3_aa: CASSIGRRVTGELFF; cdr3_nt: TGTGCCAGTAGTATAGGTCGCAGAGTCACCGGGGAGCTGTTTTTT; j_call: TRBJ2-2; clone_size: -; d_call: -; v_call: TRBV19
cdr3_aa: CASSIARDRPYNEQFF; cdr3_nt: TGTGCCAGTAGTATTGCCCGGGACAGGCCGTACAATGAGCAGTTCTTC; j_call: TRBJ2-1; clone_size: -; d_call: TRBD1; v_call: TRBV19
cdr3_aa: CASSVWGFGSPLHF; cdr3_nt: TGTGCCAGCAGCGTATGGGGGTTCGGGTCACCCCTCCACTTT; j_call: TRBJ1-6; clone_size: -; d_call: -; v_call: TRBV9
cdr3_aa: CASSQPSGQGLLHEQYF; cdr3_nt: TGCGCCAGCAGCCAGCCGTCGGGACAGGGACTTCTCCACGAGCAGTACTTC; j_call: TRBJ2-7; clone_size: -; d_call: TRBD1; v_call: TRBV4-1
cdr3_aa: CASSEELQPQHF; cdr3_nt: TGTGCCAGCAGTGAGGAGCTGCAGCCCCAGCATTTT; j_call: TRBJ1-5; clone_size: -; d_call: -; v_call: TRBV28
cdr3_aa: CASTYDGYQNEKLFF; cdr3_nt: TGTGCCAGTACTTACGACGGTTATCAGAATGAAAAACTGTTTTTT; j_call: TRBJ1-4; clone_size: -; d_call: -; v_call: TRBV19
cdr3_aa: CASSRTLGQPQHF; cdr3_nt: TGTGCCAGCAGCCGGACACTCGGGCAGCCCCAGCATTTT; j_call: TRBJ1-5; clone_size: -; d_call: -; v_call: TRBV7-8
cdr3_aa: CASSLSGTVNQPQHF; cdr3_nt: TGTGCCAGCAGTTTGTCCGGGACAGTCAATCAGCCCCAGCATTTT; j_call: TRBJ1-5; clone_size: -; d_call: TRBD1; v_call: TRBV27
cdr3_aa: CSLEAGTETQYF; cdr3_nt: TGCAGCCTTGAGGCCGGAACGGAGACCCAGTACTTC; j_call: TRBJ2-5; clone_size: -; d_call: -; v_call: TRBV29-1
cdr3_aa: CASSQEMRRWDTQYF; cdr3_nt: TGTGCCAGCAGCCAAGAAATGAGGAGGTGGGATACGCAGTATTTT; j_call: TRBJ2-3; clone_size: -; d_call: -; v_call: TRBV14
cdr3_aa: CASSLVGGTYEQYF; cdr3_nt: TGTGCCAGCAGCTTAGTAGGGGGGACCTACGAGCAGTACTTC; j_call: TRBJ2-7; clone_size: once; d_call: -; v_call: TRBV7-2
cdr3_aa: CASSFAREDTQYF; cdr3_nt: TGTGCCAGCAGCTTCGCCCGAGAAGATACGCAGTATTTT; j_call: TRBJ2-3; clone_size: -; d_call: -; v_call: TRBV7-2
cdr3_aa: CATRRDYNQPQHF; cdr3_nt: TGTGCCACCAGGAGGGACTACAATCAGCCCCAGCATTTT; j_call: TRBJ1-5; clone_size: -; d_call: -; v_call: TRBV21-1
cdr3_aa: CASSLDVQGVNSGNTIYF; cdr3_nt: TGCGCCAGCAGCCTAGACGTACAGGGGGTAAACTCTGGAAACACCATATATTTT; j_call: TRBJ1-3; clone_size: few; d_call: TRBD1; v_call: TRBV4-3
cdr3_aa: CASSSHGRGERAGELFF; cdr3_nt: TGCGCCAGCAGCTCACATGGAAGGGGGGAAAGAGCCGGGGAGCTGTTTTTT; j_call: TRBJ2-2; clone_size: once; d_call: -; v_call: TRBV4-3
cdr3_aa: CASSYPRGTGYNEQFF; cdr3_nt: TGTGCCAGCAGTTACCCCCGCGGGACAGGGTACAATGAGCAGTTCTTC; j_call: TRBJ2-1; clone_size: once; d_call: TRBD1; v_call: TRBV6-2/TRBV6-3
cdr3_aa: CASTVSGANVLTF; cdr3_nt: TGTGCCAGCACAGTCTCTGGGGCCAACGTCCTGACTTTC; j_call: TRBJ2-6; clone_size: -; d_call: -; v_call: TRBV7-2
cdr3_aa: CASSAEFGRTGNTIYF; cdr3_nt: TGTGCCAGCAGTGCGGAATTCGGAAGGACTGGAAACACCATATATTTT; j_call: TRBJ1-3; clone_size: -; d_call: -; v_call: TRBV2
cdr3_aa: CASTPPGSRNTGELFF; cdr3_nt: TGTGCCAGCACCCCCCCTGGCTCCAGGAACACCGGGGAGCTGTTTTTT; j_call: TRBJ2-2; clone_size: -; d_call: -; v_call: TRBV28
cdr3_aa: CASSELRGDRGYEQYF; cdr3_nt: TGTGCCAGCAGTGAGCTTCGGGGAGACAGGGGATACGAGCAGTACTTC; j_call: TRBJ2-7; clone_size: -; d_call: TRBD1; v_call: TRBV6-1
cdr3_aa: CATSRVRGGYQPQHF; cdr3_nt: TGTGCCACCAGCAGGGTCCGGGGGGGCTATCAGCCCCAGCATTTT; j_call: TRBJ1-5; clone_size: -; d_call: -; v_call: TRBV15
cdr3_aa: CASSIRTESYEQYF; cdr3_nt: TGTGCCAGTAGTATACGTACAGAGTCCTACGAGCAGTACTTC; j_call: TRBJ2-7; clone_size: -; d_call: -; v_call: TRBV19
cdr3_aa: CSVDADRPDEQYF; cdr3_nt: TGCAGCGTTGATGCGGACAGGCCCGACGAGCAGTACTTC; j_call: TRBJ2-7; clone_size: -; d_call: TRBD1; v_call: TRBV29-1
cdr3_aa: CASRAVEGDSPLHF; cdr3_nt: TGTGCCAGCAGGGCGGTAGAGGGTGATTCACCCCTCCACTTT; j_call: TRBJ1-6; clone_size: -; d_call: -; v_call: TRBV9
cdr3_aa: CASSGIRGQRSNQPQHF; cdr3_nt: TGTGCCAGTAGTGGCATTCGGGGACAGAGGAGCAATCAGCCCCAGCATTTT; j_call: TRBJ1-5; clone_size: -; d_call: TRBD1; v_call: TRBV19
cdr3_aa: CASSPGQGPNQPQHF; cdr3_nt: TGTGCCAGCAGCCCCGGACAGGGGCCTAATCAGCCCCAGCATTTT; j_call: TRBJ1-5; clone_size: -; d_call: TRBD1; v_call: TRBV7-2
cdr3_aa: CASSPLVPYNEQFF; cdr3_nt: TGTGCCAGCAGTCCTCTCGTACCCTACAATGAGCAGTTCTTC; j_call: TRBJ2-1; clone_size: -; d_call: -; v_call: TRBV27